Below, 5 T cell receptor beta chains from the same sample are listed, as sequenced in a study of tumor-infiltrating lymphocytes in primary liver carcinoma. Unsorted bulk tissue (roughly 18-32 mg) underwent RNA and DNA co-extraction. From about 0.5 ug of total RNA, TCR beta-specific cDNA was reverse-transcribed using a constant-region primer. Three-round nested multiplex PCR performed with slightly modified ARM-PCR produced the TCR beta libraries. The study ran its first two PCR rounds for 9 to 10 cycles each, using TRBV1-TRBV30 forward primers and a C-beta reverse primer. MiXCR was run by TCRdb on the multiplex PCR reads, yielding one entry per CDR3 protein. In the table there are around 40,000 distinct CDR3 sequences, around 70% of which are singletons. What was sequenced was liver tumor tissue from sampling region 2. Subset meaning: tumor region T2, inferior pole. The receptors were gathered from a man aged 40-49 years with primary liver carcinoma and hepatitis B virus infection.

This clonotype is termed medium-sized. This chain connects TRBV14 to TRBJ2-7, with D tentatively TRBD1 (5 bases). Germline loops: CDR1 SGHDN, CDR2 FVKESK. Trimming shortened V by 3 bases and J by 4 bases, and 10 bases separated the two germline ends. The CDR3 is 13 amino acids. CDR3 sequence reads: CASSQVDSYEQYF. The CDR3 DNA reads TGTGCCAGCAGCCAGGTCGACAGTTACGAGCAGTACTTC.

The chain is built from TRBV5-1 and TRBJ2-1, with D perhaps matching TRBD1 or TRBD2 (5 bases each). The CDR3 is 15 amino acids. Germline V gene sequence: CDR1 SGHRS, CDR2 YFSETQ. The V and J ends lost 4 bases and 6 bases respectively, with 17 bases between them. The CDR3 reads CASSPVGVSINEQFF. DNA for the CDR3: TGCGCCAGCAGCCCGGTGGGGGTGTCGATCAATGAGCAGTTCTTC.

About this clonotype: One junction end does not reproduce the germline sequence, and a read error may be involved. This chain joins TRBV5-1 and TRBJ2-7, with TRBD1 matching over 8 bases. Germline CDR1 SGHRS, CDR2 YFSETQ. The CDR3 has 15 amino acids. CDR3 coding DNA: TGCGTCAGCAGCACTCGGACAGGGAATTTTGCTGAGCAGTACTTC. This codes for CVSSTRTGNFAEQYF.

Concerning this clonotype: A much larger clone is a single base away; this may be a read error. The rearrangement joins TRBV28 to TRBJ2-7; no definite D call. The germline V gene has CDR1 MDHEN and CDR2 SYDVKM. Trimming shortened V by 4 bases and J by 1 base, and 8 bases separated the two germline ends. The CDR3 covers 13 residues. CDR3 sequence (DNA): TGTGCCAGCAGTTCAATTGGGTCCTACGAGCAGTACTTC. This encodes CASSSIGSYEQYF.

Notes on this clonotype: No conserved phenylalanine or tryptophan ends this CDR3, so it is likely a read error. The chain employs TRBV28 and TRBJ2-2; D is perhaps TRBD1 (5 bases). Germline-derived CDR1 and CDR2 are MDHEN and SYDVKM. The CDR3 covers 15 residues. The CDR3 DNA sequence: TGTGCCAGCAGTCGAACGACAGAGAACACCTGGGAGCTGTTTTAT. Translated: CASSRTTENTWELFY.